Shown below are 24 T cell receptor beta chains from a single sample sequenced in a study of OX40 agonist ivuxolimab in advanced cancers. The assay was immunoSEQ multiplex PCR, and TCRdb's table has in-frame clones only and misses some. The profile shows over 60,000 clones, over 75% of them singletons. The specimen was CD4+ or CD8+ T cells sorted from blood, collected in a trial of the OX40 agonist ivuxolimab. All receptors derive from an adult with an advanced solid tumor such as melanoma, head and neck, liver or kidney cancer.

This clone has only a few counts. The chain links TRBV30 to TRBJ1-1, with unresolved D. V was pared by 3 bases and J by 1 base, with 3 bases between. This CDR3 is 11 amino acids long. The V gene's germline CDR1 is GTSNPN and CDR2 SVGIG (reference sequence). For the CDR3, the DNA is TGTGCCTGGAGATGGAACACTGAAGCTTTCTTT. It yields the protein CAWRWNTEAFF. Filled out from reference TRBV30 and TRBJ1-1, the complete variable domain reads SQTIHQWPATLVQPVGSPLSLECTVEGTSNPNLYWYRQAAGRGLQLLFYSVGIGQISSEVPQNLSASRPQDRQFILSSKKLLLSDSGFYLCAWRWNTEAFFGQGTRLTVV.

The V gene is TRBV18, the J gene TRBJ1-4; possibly TRBD1 for D (5 bases). This CDR3 comprises 14 residues. The V end was cut by 5 bases, the J end by 8 bases, with 15 bases between. CDR1 is KGHSH and CDR2 is LQKENI in the germline V gene. The CDR3, as DNA: TGTGCCAGCTCAGGAGGGACCCCCGGAGAAAAACTGTTTTTT. Translation: CASSGGTPGEKLFF.

V usage is TRBV28 and J usage is TRBJ1-3; D unclear. The V end lost 7 bases, the J end lost 0 bases, and 13 bases lay between the germline ends. The CDR3 loop spans 15 amino acids. Germline CDR1 is MDHEN and CDR2 is SYDVKM. CDR3 DNA sequence: TGTGCCAGCACCCCGGGCGGCAGCTCTGGAAACACCATATATTTT. Its protein product is CASTPGGSSGNTIYF.

J is TRBJ1-6 and V is TRBV9; D not resolved. CDR1 and CDR2 from the germline V gene are SGDLS and YYNGEE. The CDR3 contains 13 residues. Trimming left V 4 bases short and J 8 bases short, with 10 bases between. In DNA, the CDR3 is TGTGCCAGCAGCCCCCAATGGGATTCACCCCTCCACTTT. Translation: CASSPQWDSPLHF.

The chain has TRBV19 and TRBJ1-5, with D perhaps TRBD1 (5 bases). The V gene's germline CDR1 is LNHDA and CDR2 SQIVND (reference sequence). The CDR3 length is 15 residues. V lost 2 bases and J 2 bases, leaving 10 bases between the germline ends. CDR3 loop: CASSITPGGNQPQHF. CDR3 bases: TGTGCCAGTAGTATAACGCCGGGGGGCAATCAGCCCCAGCATTTT.

There are a few counts of this clone. The genes are TRBV18 and TRBJ2-5; tentatively, D is TRBD2 (6 bases). Germline lookup yields CDR1 KGHSH and CDR2 LQKENI. The CDR3 extends over 15 amino acids. V shed 3 bases and J shed 1 base, with 12 bases lying between them. The CDR3 DNA sequence: TGTGCCAGCTCACCCGCGGCGGGGACCCAAGAGACCCAGTACTTC. Translating gives CASSPAAGTQETQYF.

This clone was detected only a few times. The genes are TRBV10-1 and TRBJ2-7, with 10 bases matching TRBD1. CDR3 length: 13 amino acids. Germline assignment: CDR1 WNHNN and CDR2 SYGVQD (reference sequence). V was pared by 8 bases and J by 2 bases, with 3 bases of the junction left unmatched. The DNA of the CDR3 is TGCGCCAGCTATGACAGGGGGCCCTACGAGCAGTACTTC. This codes for CASYDRGPYEQYF.

The chain couples TRBV6-1 to TRBJ2-7; 10 bases map to TRBD1. Germline V CDR1 and CDR2: MNHNS, SASEGT. The CDR3 is 14 residues long. The trim removed 6 bases at V and 9 bases at J, leaving 11 bases unmatched. CDR3: CASRTGTGDLRQYF. The CDR3 nucleotides read TGTGCCAGCAGGACCGGGACAGGGGACTTAAGGCAGTACTTC.

This clone came up a few times. The chain combines TRBV18 with TRBJ1-1; 7 bases fit TRBD1. From germline, CDR1 is KGHSH and CDR2 LQKENI. Losses at the gene ends were 3 bases for V and 5 bases for J; bases not matched to a gene: 12. The CDR3 length is 16 residues. In DNA, the CDR3 is TGTGCCAGCTCACCCGGACAGGTGGGTAGAGGAACTGAAGCTTTCTTT. Its protein is CASSPGQVGRGTEAFF.

This chain links TRBV6-5 with TRBJ1-2; D ambiguous. V was clipped by 6 bases and J by 1 base, with 12 bases between them. The CDR3 sequence is 14 residues long. Germline CDR1 reads MNHEY; CDR2 reads SVGAGI. The chain's CDR3 is CASSTYSRNYGYTF. CDR3 in DNA: TGTGCCAGCAGCACGTACAGTCGTAACTATGGCTACACCTTC.

This CDR3 is CASSVGSGGARETQYF. CDR3 sequence (DNA): TGTGCCAGCAGCGTTGGTAGCGGGGGGGCAAGGGAGACCCAGTACTTC. V is TRBV5-8 and J is TRBJ2-5; the match to TRBD2 covers 11 bases. Germline V gene lookup returns CDR1 SGHTS and CDR2 YDEGEE. The CDR3 covers 16 residues. V trimming: 4 bases; J trimming: 5 bases; junction bases outside the gene matches: 10.

The chain couples TRBV6-4 to TRBJ2-3; no firm D call. The CDR3 has 15 residues. Germline CDR1 is MRHNA and CDR2 is SNTAGT. V was clipped by 5 bases and J by 3 bases, with 15 bases between them. The CDR3 coding sequence is TGTGCCAGCAGTCCTTCTAACAACCCGACAGATACGCAGTATTTT. It is translated as CASSPSNNPTDTQYF.

This sequence joins TRBV29-1 and TRBJ2-1; a possible D gene is TRBD2 (6 bases). This CDR3 region has 13 residues. Germline V gene lookup returns CDR1 SQVTM and CDR2 ANQGSEA. V lost 7 bases, J lost 5 bases, and 15 bases lay in between. The CDR3 region has the DNA TGCAGCGGCGGGATTTCCGAAAACAATGAGCAGTTCTTC. As protein: CSGGISENNEQFF.

The V call is TRBV6-5, the J call TRBJ2-7, with D perhaps matching TRBD1 (6 bases). The V end was cut by 8 bases, the J end by 9 bases, with 17 bases between. Germline lookup yields CDR1 MNHEY and CDR2 SVGAGI. CDR3 length equals 12 residues. The CDR3 reads CASGGLGFGQYF. The CDR3 DNA is TGTGCCAGCGGGGGCCTAGGGTTCGGGCAGTACTTC.

The chain links TRBV18 to TRBJ2-7; 7 bases line up with TRBD1. CDR3 length: 15 amino acids. The germline CDR1 and CDR2 sequences are KGHSH and LQKENI. V trimming: 2 bases; J trimming: 9 bases; junction bases outside the gene matches: 13. This CDR3 reads CASSPNRDSRLPQYF. DNA for the CDR3: TGTGCCAGCTCACCAAACCGGGACAGCCGTTTACCGCAGTACTTC.

V and J are TRBV7-9 and TRBJ2-5; D is possibly TRBD2 (6 bases). Germline V gives CDR1 SEHNR, CDR2 FQNEAQ (reference sequence). This CDR3 spans 13 amino acids. The ends were cut back, 6 bases at V and 1 base at J, with 9 bases in the middle. CDR3 sequence reads: CASSRGTQETQYF. The CDR3 bases are TGTGCCAGCAGTCGGGGGACCCAAGAGACCCAGTACTTC. The full variable domain, in which reference TRBV7-9 and TRBJ2-5 provide the parts outside the CDR3, is DTGVSQNPRHKITKRGQNVTFRCDPISEHNRLYWYRQTLGQGPEFLTYFQNEAQLEKSRLLSDRFSAERPKGSFSTLEIQRTEQGDSAMYLCASSRGTQETQYFGPGTRLLVL.

The gene calls are TRBV9 and TRBJ2-1; D unclear. V shed 5 bases and J shed 2 bases, with 8 bases lying between them. The CDR3 sequence is 13 residues long. CDR1 and CDR2 (germline): SGDLS, YYNGEE. The CDR3 protein is CASSRETYNEQFF. For the CDR3, the DNA is TGTGCCAGCAGTAGAGAGACCTACAATGAGCAGTTCTTC.

For this clone: Additional DNA sequences in this sample encode the identical CDR3. The V call is TRBV18, the J call TRBJ1-1; 9 bases align to TRBD1. J lost 5 bases, V lost 2 bases, and 6 bases had no gene match. This CDR3 is built from 15 residues. The V gene's germline CDR1 is KGHSH and CDR2 LQKENI. The CDR3 DNA reads TGTGCCAGCTCACCAGCGGGACAGGGTGGGACTGAAGCTTTCTTT. Its translation: CASSPAGQGGTEAFF.

This clone has more than one count but fewer than ten. In nucleotides, the CDR3 is TGTGCCAGCAGTTACACAGGGCCCCCAGAGACCCAGTACTTC. This codes for CASSYTGPPETQYF. J is TRBJ2-5 and V is TRBV6-6; possibly TRBD1 for D (6 bases). The CDR3 consists of 14 residues. CDR1 is MNHNY, CDR2 SVGAGI, per germline (reference sequence). The V and J ends lost 2 bases and 4 bases respectively, with 11 bases between them.

This chain connects TRBV7-8 to TRBJ2-7, with 9 nucleotides matching TRBD1. J gave up 2 bases and V 6 bases, and 8 bases lay outside the gene matches. The CDR3 is 15 amino acids. CDR1 is SGHVS and CDR2 is FQNEAQ in the germline V gene. The CDR3: CASRTGTGITYEQYF. The CDR3 region has the DNA TGTGCCAGCAGAACCGGGACAGGGATAACCTACGAGCAGTACTTC.

The genes are TRBV5-6 and TRBJ1-1; no clear D. Germline V gives CDR1 SGHDT, CDR2 YYEEEE. CDR3 length: 11 amino acids. V lost 1 base to trimming and J lost 8 bases, with 6 bases between them. In nucleotides, the CDR3 is TGTGCCAGCAGCTTGTCAGTAGAAGCTTTCTTT. Its protein is CASSLSVEAFF.

This chain links TRBV18 with TRBJ2-7; D may be TRBD2 (5 bases). V shed 5 bases and J shed 5 bases, with 10 bases lying between them. Germline-derived CDR1 and CDR2 are KGHSH and LQKENI. This CDR3 has 12 residues. CDR3 region: CASSAQRDEQYF. In DNA form, the CDR3 reads TGTGCCAGCTCAGCTCAGAGGGACGAGCAGTACTTC.

This chain uses TRBV2 with TRBJ2-5; D possibly corresponds to TRBD2 (5 bases). Germline assignment: CDR1 SNHLY and CDR2 FYNNEI. The CDR3 extends over 15 amino acids. Trimming shortened V by 6 bases and J by 1 base, and 15 bases separated the two germline ends. CDR3 amino acids: CASRRAVRVQETQYF. In DNA, the CDR3 is TGTGCCAGCAGGAGGGCCGTGAGGGTCCAAGAGACCCAGTACTTC.

This chain uses TRBV5-1 with TRBJ2-3, with 8 bases matching TRBD2. V lost 2 bases to trimming and J lost 4 bases; unmatched junction nucleotides: 3. CDR3 length: 14 amino acids. The germline gives CDR1 SGHRS, CDR2 YFSETQ. The CDR3 spells CASSFRAGADTQYF. CDR3 nucleotides: TGCGCCAGCAGCTTCAGAGCGGGGGCAGATACGCAGTATTTT.